This TCR beta chain was sequenced during a study of intratumoral heterogeneity in liver cancer. Study-wide context: Across the full approximately 14-patient cohort, most patients were male and the median age was 63 years. To investigate intratumor heterogeneity, the study integrated RNA-seq, DNA sequencing, TCR-seq and SNP array data drawn from multiple regions of hepatocellular carcinoma specimens. The full cohort included around 72 multiregional samples from approximately 14 HCC patients, consisting of 51 tumoral regions and 20 adjacent nontumoral regions. Broad study findings and their caveats: A relatively low patient number and under-sampled tumor-infiltrating lymphocyte representation were acknowledged by the authors as limitations.

The immunoSEQ assay was used to sequence TCR beta chain CDR3 regions from genomic DNA. Rearranged VDJ segments were amplified with primers that anneal to V and J segments. On the authors' methods: Clonality and richness metrics were computed with the ImmunoSeq Analyzer software. Fisher's exact test, supplemented by a beta-binomial method for added stringency, was applied to identify differentially abundant clones between regions. This is the immuneACCESS table as TCRdb keeps it, with only in-frame sequences that have V and J called. A part of the clones is gone; compared with another copy, unresolved V genes explain less than half, and the rest is unexplained. The V and J calls and clone size come from that table; D and trimming were worked out from the DNA. The sample table holds some 5,000 clones, of which about 64% were seen once. Jointly, the top ten make up over 20% of the sample. Comment on this clone: Its antigen has not been determined. Base qualities are not at hand, and no much larger clone is one base apart.

From the cysteine through the phenylalanine, the CDR3 covers 11 amino acids. The entry retains the CDR3 DNA only, 33 bases that are in frame from base 1. Trimming takes 6 bases from V and 5 bases from J, and the germline ends sit 5 bases apart. From the germline V gene (reference sequence), CDR1 is SGHAT and CDR2 is FQDESV. Early-stage hepatocellular carcinoma was present in all patients, and no therapy was administered to any patient before surgical resection. Sampled areas lacked macroscopic evidence of necrosis or hemorrhage. Multiple regions from a couple of patients were subjected to TCR sequencing (ImmunoSeq). Each frozen resection tissue sample was taken at least 1 cm away from every other sample. The N label marked samples taken from nontumoral liver tissue adjacent to the tumor. Genomic DNA was extracted from bulk tissue using the DNeasy blood and tissue kit.

The chain couples TRBV11-1 to TRBJ2-1; a confident D gene designation cannot be given. This sample comprised tumor-adjacent normal tissue, obtained before any cancer treatment. This clonotype originated in a man in his sixties or seventies with hepatocellular carcinoma. DNA sequence: TGTGCCAGCAGTTGGGACAATGAGCAGTTCTTC. It is translated as CASSWDNEQFF. The CDR3, completed at both ends by the reference TRBV11-1 and TRBJ2-1 genes, gives the full variable domain EAEVAQSPRYKITEKSQAVAFWCDPISGHATLYWYRQILGQGPELLVQFQDESVVDDSQLPKDRFSAERLKGVDSTLKIQPAELGDSAMYLCASSWDNEQFFGPGTRLTVL.